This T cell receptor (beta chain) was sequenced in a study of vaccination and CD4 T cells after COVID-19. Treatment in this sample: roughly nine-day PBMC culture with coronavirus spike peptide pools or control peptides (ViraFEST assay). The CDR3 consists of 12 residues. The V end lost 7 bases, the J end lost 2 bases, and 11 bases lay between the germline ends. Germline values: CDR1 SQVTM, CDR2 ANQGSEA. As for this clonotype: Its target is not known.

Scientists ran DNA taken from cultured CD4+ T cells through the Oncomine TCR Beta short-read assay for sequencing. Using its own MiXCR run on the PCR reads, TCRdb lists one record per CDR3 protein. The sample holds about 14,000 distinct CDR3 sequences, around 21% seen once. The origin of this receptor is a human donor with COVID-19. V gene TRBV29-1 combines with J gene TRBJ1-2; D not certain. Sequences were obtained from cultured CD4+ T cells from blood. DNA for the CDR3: TGCAGCGCCTCTCCCAGAAACTATGGCTACACCTTC. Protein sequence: CSASPRNYGYTF.